This T cell receptor (beta chain) was captured in a study of shared clonotypes between healthy human individuals. Study observations and caveats: Researchers sampled blood only, noting tissue repertoires likely differ. Naive CD4 clonotypes were shared across a handful of donors at roughly 5.5%. What naive subsets generally showed was a larger estimated richness than memory subsets showed.

This clone was observed a handful of times. The antigen is not known. Naive-designated CD8 cells lacked CD45RO, were positively enriched for CCR7, and omitted terminally differentiated effector memory CD45RA+ cells. Genomic DNA of each subset was evenly split across several immunoSEQ plates. TCRdb keeps only in-frame clones here, not all; method: immunoSEQ multiplex PCR. The sample carries fewer than 800,000 clones, under 95% recorded once. Sequenced material: naive CD8+ T cells sorted from blood. This receptor was obtained from a man aged 30-40 years in good health.

The CDR3 DNA reads as TGTGCCAGCAGAGGGGTTTCCTACAATGAGCAGTTCTTC. Translated, it gives CASRGVSYNEQFF. The chain couples TRBV6-5 to TRBJ2-1, with D maybe TRBD1 (5 bases). V was clipped by 6 bases and J by 1 base, with 7 bases between them. The CDR3 loop spans 13 amino acids. Germline V CDR1 and CDR2: MNHEY, SVGAGI.